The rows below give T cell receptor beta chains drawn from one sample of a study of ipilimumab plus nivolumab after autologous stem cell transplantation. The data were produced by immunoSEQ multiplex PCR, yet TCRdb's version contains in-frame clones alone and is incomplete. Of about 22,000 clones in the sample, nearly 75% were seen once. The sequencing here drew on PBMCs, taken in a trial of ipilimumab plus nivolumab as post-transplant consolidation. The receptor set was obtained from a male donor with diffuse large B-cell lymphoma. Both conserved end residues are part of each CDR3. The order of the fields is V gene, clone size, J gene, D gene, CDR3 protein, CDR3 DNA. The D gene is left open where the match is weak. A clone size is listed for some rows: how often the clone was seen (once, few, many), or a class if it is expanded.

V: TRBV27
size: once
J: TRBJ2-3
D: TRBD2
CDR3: CASSEPGLAADTQYF
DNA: TGTGCCAGCAGCGAACCGGGACTAGCAGCAGATACGCAGTATTTT

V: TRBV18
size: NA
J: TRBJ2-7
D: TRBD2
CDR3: CASSPDGLAGYEQYF
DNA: TGTGCCAGCTCACCTGATGGACTAGCGGGTTACGAGCAGTACTTC

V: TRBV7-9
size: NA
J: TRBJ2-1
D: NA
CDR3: CASSTQYDEQFF
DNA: TGTGCCAGCAGCACCCAGTACGATGAGCAGTTCTTC

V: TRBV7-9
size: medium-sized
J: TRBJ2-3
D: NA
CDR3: CASSSNVAGTDTQYF
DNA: TGTGCCAGCAGCTCAAATGTAGCGGGCACAGATACGCAGTATTTT

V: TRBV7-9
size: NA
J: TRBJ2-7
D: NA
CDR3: CASSLAAGVRGEQYF
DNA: TGTGCCAGCAGCTTAGCGGCAGGGGTTCGGGGCGAGCAGTACTTC

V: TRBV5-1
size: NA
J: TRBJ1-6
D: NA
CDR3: CASGPGRRNSPLHF
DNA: TGCGCCAGCGGACCGGGCCGGCGGAATTCACCCCTCCACTTT

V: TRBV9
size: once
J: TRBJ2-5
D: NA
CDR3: CASSPSFGETQYF
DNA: TGTGCCAGCAGCCCAAGCTTTGGCGAGACCCAGTACTTC

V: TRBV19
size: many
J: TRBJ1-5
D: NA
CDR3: CASNWQYNQPQHF
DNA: TGTGCCAGTAATTGGCAGTATAATCAGCCCCAGCATTTT

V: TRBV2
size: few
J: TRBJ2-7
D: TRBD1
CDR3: CASIGTGSYEQYF
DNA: TGTGCCAGCATCGGGACAGGTTCCTACGAGCAGTACTTC

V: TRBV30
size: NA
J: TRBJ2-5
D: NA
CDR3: CASQETQYF
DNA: TGTGCCTCTCAAGAGACCCAGTACTTC

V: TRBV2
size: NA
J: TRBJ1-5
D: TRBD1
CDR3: CASRRTGGDQPQHF
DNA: TGTGCCAGCAGGAGGACAGGGGGCGACCAGCCCCAGCATTTT

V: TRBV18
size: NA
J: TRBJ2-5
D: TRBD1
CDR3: CASSPSGQGETQYF
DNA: TGTGCCAGCTCACCGTCCGGACAGGGGGAGACCCAGTACTTC

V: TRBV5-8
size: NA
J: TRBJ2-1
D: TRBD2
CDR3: CASSRGTSGRIEQFF
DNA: TGTGCCAGCAGCCGTGGGACTAGCGGGAGGATTGAGCAGTTCTTC

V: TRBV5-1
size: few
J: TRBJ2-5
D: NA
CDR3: CASSLGRLQETQYF
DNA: TGCGCCAGCAGCTTGGGTCGGTTACAAGAGACCCAGTACTTC

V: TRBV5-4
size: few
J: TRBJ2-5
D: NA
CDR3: CASSLGPETQYF
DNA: TGTGCCAGCAGCTTGGGCCCGGAGACCCAGTACTTC

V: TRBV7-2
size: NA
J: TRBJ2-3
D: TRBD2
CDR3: CASSLSGGWADTQYF
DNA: TGTGCCAGCAGCCTGAGCGGGGGGTGGGCAGATACGCAGTATTTT

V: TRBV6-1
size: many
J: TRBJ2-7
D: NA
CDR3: CASSETYRVYEQYF
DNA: TGTGCCAGCAGTGAAACCTACAGGGTCTACGAGCAGTACTTC

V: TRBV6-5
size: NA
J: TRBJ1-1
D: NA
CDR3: CASSPPGVGTEAFF
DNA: TGTGCCAGCAGCCCCCCGGGGGTAGGCACTGAAGCTTTCTTT

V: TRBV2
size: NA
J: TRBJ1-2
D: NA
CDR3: CASILDAELYGYTF
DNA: TGTGCCAGCATCCTCGACGCGGAGCTCTATGGCTACACCTTC

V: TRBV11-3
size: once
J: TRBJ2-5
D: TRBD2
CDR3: CASSYGLAGGETQYF
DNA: TGTGCCAGCAGCTATGGACTAGCGGGGGGGGAGACCCAGTACTTC

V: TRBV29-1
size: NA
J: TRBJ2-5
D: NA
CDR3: CSVTPQGVVWETQYF
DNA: TGCAGCGTTACCCCCCAGGGAGTAGTTTGGGAGACCCAGTACTTC

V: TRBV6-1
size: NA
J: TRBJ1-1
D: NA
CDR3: CASSEGTSSTAEAFF
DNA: TGTGCCAGCAGTGAAGGGACGTCCTCGACGGCTGAAGCTTTCTTT

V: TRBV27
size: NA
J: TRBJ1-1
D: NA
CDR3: CASSLRQMGTEAFF
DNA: TGTGCCAGCAGTTTAAGGCAGATGGGTACTGAAGCTTTCTTT

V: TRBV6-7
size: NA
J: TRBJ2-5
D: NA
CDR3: CATPFAGSYQETQYF
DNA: TGTGCCACGCCTTTTGCGGGTTCGTACCAAGAGACCCAGTACTTC